This T cell receptor (beta chain) is drawn from a study of cytotoxic CD8 clonotypes in ibrutinib-treated CLL. The trim removed 4 bases at V and 1 base at J, leaving 7 bases unmatched. Germline V gene sequence: CDR1 SGHDN, CDR2 FVKESK. The CDR3 sequence is 19 residues long. Method: immunoSEQ multiplex PCR; TCRdb's copy keeps in-frame clones and lacks some. The table records some 200,000 clones, roughly 77% of them present only once. Sequenced here: PBMCs, sampled after 12 months of ibrutinib treatment. The genes are TRBV14 and TRBJ2-1; 16 nucleotides agree with TRBD2. The TCR sequence derives from a human donor with chronic lymphocytic leukemia. CDR3 sequence: CASSRSPGLAGGSYNEQFF. The CDR3 nucleotides are TGTGCCAGCAGCCGATCCCCGGGACTAGCGGGAGGGTCCTACAATGAGCAGTTCTTC.